This TCR beta chain was recovered during a study of tumor and adjacent non-tumor tissue in lung cancer. TCRbeta libraries were built with three rounds of nested PCR, modified from ARM-PCR. Using its own MiXCR run on the multiplex PCR reads, TCRdb lists one record per CDR3 protein. The sample lists some 80,000 distinct CDR3 sequences; 72% were seen once. On this clonotype: Its antigen is not known. A clone one base away is much larger, so this may be a read error.

Study results and caveats: Compared with tumor, normal lung showed significantly lower TCR diversity.

This CDR3 comprises 15 residues. V gave up 7 bases and J gave up 5 bases; unmatched junction bases: 11. The germline gives CDR1 SGHDT, CDR2 YYEEEE. The template was RNA from unsorted bulk tissue. The chain combines TRBV5-6 with TRBJ2-5, with 10 nucleotides matching TRBD2. The receptor was isolated from a woman aged 40 to 50 with non-small cell lung cancer. The sample comprised lung tumor tissue. CDR3 in DNA: TGTGCCAGCCGCTCGGTCCCGACTAGCGGGGAGACCCAGTACTTC. Translation: CASRSVPTSGETQYF. Full variable domain (rest looked up from reference TRBV5-6 and TRBJ2-5): DAGVTQSPTHLIKTRGQQVTLRCSPKSGHDTVSWYQQALGQGPQFIFQYYEEEERQRGNFPDRFSGHQFPNYSSELNVNALLLGDSALYLCASRSVPTSGETQYFGPGTRLLVL.